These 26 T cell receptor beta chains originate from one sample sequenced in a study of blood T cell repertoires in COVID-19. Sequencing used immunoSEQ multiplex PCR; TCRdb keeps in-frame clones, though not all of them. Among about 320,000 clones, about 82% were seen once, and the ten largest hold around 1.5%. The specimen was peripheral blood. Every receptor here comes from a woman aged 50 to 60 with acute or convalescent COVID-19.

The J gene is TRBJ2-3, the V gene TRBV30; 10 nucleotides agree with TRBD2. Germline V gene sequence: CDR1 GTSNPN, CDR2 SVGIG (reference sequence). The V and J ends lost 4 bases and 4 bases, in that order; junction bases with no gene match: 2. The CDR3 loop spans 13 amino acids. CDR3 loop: CAWTSGSADTQYF. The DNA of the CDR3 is TGTGCCTGGACTAGCGGGAGCGCAGATACGCAGTATTTT.

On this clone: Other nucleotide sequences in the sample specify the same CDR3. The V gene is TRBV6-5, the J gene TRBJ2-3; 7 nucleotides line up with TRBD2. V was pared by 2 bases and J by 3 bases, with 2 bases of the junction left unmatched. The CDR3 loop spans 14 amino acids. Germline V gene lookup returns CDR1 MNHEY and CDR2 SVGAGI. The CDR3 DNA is TGTGCCAGCAGTTACGGCGGGAGTACAGATACGCAGTATTTT. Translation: CASSYGGSTDTQYF.

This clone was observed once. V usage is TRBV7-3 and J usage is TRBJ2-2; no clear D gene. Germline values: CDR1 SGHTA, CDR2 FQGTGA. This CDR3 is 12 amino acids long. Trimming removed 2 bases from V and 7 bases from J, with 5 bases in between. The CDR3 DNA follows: TGTGCCAGCAGCTTATTAGTCGGGGAGCTGTTTTTT. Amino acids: CASSLLVGELFF.

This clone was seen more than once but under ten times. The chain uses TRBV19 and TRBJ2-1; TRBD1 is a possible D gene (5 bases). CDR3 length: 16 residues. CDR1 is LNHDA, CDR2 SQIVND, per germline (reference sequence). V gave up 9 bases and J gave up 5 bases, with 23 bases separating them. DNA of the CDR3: TGTGCCAGCCTTGCGTCTTGGGGCGGAGATAACAATGAGCAGTTCTTC. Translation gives CASLASWGGDNNEQFF.

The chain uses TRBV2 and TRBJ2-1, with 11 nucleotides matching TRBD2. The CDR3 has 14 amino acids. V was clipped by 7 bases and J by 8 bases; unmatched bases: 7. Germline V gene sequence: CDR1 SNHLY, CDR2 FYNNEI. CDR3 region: CASNLAGGRYEQFF. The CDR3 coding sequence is TGTGCCAGCAACCTAGCGGGAGGTCGCTATGAGCAGTTCTTC.

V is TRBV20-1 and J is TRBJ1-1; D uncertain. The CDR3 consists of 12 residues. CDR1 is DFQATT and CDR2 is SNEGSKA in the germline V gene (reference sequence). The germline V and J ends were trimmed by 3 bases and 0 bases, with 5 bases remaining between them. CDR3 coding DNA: TGCAGTGCTAGTCCCGTGAACACTGAAGCTTTCTTT. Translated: CSASPVNTEAFF.

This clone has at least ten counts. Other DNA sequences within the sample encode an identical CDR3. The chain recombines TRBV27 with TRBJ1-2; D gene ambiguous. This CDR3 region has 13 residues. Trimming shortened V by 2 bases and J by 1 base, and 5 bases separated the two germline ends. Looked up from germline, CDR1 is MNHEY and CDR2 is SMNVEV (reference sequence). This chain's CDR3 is CASSLRGNYGYTF. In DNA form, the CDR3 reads TGTGCCAGCAGTTTACGGGGTAACTATGGCTACACCTTC.

The CDR3 loop reads CASSQEPLAVSEQFF. DNA for the CDR3: TGTGCCAGCAGCCAAGAACCCCTAGCTGTGTCTGAGCAGTTCTTC. The rearrangement joins TRBV14 to TRBJ2-1; TRBD2 might be the D (5 bases). Germline assignment: CDR1 SGHDN and CDR2 FVKESK. The CDR3 extends over 15 amino acids. V was trimmed by 0 bases and J by 9 bases, leaving 15 bases between them.

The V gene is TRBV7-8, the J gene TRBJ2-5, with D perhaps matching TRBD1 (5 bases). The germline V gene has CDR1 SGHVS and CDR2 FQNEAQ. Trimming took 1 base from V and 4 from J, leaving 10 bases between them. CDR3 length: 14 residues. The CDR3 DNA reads TGTGCCAGCAGCTTAGTCATTCAGGGAGAGACCCAGTACTTC. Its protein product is CASSLVIQGETQYF.

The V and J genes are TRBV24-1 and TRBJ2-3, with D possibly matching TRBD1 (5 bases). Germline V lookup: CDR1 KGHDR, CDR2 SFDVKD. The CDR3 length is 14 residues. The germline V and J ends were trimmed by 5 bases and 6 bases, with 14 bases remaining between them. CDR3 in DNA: TGTGCCACCAGTGGGGGCAGTCGCCGCGATACGCAGTATTTT. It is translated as CATSGGSRRDTQYF.

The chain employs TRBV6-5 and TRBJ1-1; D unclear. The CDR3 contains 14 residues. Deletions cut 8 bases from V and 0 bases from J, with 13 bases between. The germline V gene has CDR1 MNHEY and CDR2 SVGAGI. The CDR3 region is CASLEGLMNTEAFF. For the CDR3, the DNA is TGTGCCAGCCTCGAGGGTCTCATGAACACTGAAGCTTTCTTT.

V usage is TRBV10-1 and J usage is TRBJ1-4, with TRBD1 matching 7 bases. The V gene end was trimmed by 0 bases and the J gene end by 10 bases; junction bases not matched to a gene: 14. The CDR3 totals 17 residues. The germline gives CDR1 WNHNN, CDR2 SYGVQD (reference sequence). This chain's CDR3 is CASSESRQGDAVGKLFF. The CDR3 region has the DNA TGCGCCAGCAGTGAGTCACGGCAGGGGGACGCAGTGGGAAAACTGTTTTTT.

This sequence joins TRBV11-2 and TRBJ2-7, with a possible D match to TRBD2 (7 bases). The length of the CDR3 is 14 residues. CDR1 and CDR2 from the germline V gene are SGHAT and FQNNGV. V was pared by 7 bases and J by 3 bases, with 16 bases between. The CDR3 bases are TGTGCCAGCACCCCTAGCGGAGGGGGCTACGAGCAGTACTTC. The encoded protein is CASTPSGGGYEQYF.

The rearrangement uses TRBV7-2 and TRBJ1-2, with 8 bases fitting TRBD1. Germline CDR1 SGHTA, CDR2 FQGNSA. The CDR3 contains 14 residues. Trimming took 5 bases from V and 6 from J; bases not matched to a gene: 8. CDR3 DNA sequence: TGTGCCAGCAGCACCTACAGGGGGGGAAATGGCTACACCTTC. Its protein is CASSTYRGGNGYTF.

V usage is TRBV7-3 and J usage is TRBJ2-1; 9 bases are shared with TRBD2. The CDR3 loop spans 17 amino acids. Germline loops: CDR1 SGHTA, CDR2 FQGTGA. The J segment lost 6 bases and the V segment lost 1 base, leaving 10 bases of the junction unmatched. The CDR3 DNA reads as TGTGCCAGCAGCTTAAAGGACGCGGGAGGGCCCCTCAATGAGCAGTTCTTC. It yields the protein CASSLKDAGGPLNEQFF.

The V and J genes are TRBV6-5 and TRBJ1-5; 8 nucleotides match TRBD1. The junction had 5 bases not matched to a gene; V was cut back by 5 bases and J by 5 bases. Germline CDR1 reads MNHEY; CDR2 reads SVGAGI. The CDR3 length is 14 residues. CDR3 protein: CASSTRQGYQPQHF. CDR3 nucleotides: TGTGCCAGCAGTACCCGACAGGGGTATCAGCCCCAGCATTTT.

The CDR3 DNA reads TGTGCCAGCTCACCACCAGGGGCTGGGACAGTTATGAACACTGAAGCTTTCTTT. This encodes CASSPPGAGTVMNTEAFF. The rearrangement links TRBV18 to TRBJ1-1; 7 bases are shared with TRBD1. V dropped 0 bases and J dropped 0; count of bases not matched to a gene: 10. Per the germline V gene, CDR1 is KGHSH and CDR2 is LQKENI. The CDR3 length is 18 residues.

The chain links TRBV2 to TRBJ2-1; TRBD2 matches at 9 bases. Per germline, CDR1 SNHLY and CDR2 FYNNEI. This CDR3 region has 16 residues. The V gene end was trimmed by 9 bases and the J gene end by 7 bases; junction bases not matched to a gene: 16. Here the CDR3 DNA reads TGTGCCAGTCTGGAGGGACTAGCAGGGGGAGAGAATGAGCAGTTCTTC. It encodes CASLEGLAGGENEQFF.

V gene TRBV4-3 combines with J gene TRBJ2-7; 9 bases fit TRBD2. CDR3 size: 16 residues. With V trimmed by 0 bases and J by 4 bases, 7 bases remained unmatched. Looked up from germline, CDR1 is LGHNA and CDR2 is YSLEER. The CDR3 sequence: CASSQDISGRRYEQYF. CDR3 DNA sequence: TGCGCCAGCAGCCAAGATATCAGCGGGAGGCGGTACGAGCAGTACTTC.

The DNA of the CDR3 is TGTGCCACCAACTCCGGGACTAGCGGGAGACGGTTCTTC. Its translation is CATNSGTSGRRFF. The chain employs TRBV19 and TRBJ2-1; TRBD2 matches 14 bases. The CDR3 is 13 residues long. V lost 10 bases and J lost 15; bases outside the gene matches: 11. Germline CDR1 is LNHDA and CDR2 is SQIVND (reference sequence).

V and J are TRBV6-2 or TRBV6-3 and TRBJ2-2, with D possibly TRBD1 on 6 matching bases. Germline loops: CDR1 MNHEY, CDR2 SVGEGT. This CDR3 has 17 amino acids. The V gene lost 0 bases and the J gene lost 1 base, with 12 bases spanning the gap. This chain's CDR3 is CASSYSVGRGNTGELFF. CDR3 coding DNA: TGTGCCAGCAGTTACTCGGTTGGCAGGGGGAACACCGGGGAGCTGTTTTTT.

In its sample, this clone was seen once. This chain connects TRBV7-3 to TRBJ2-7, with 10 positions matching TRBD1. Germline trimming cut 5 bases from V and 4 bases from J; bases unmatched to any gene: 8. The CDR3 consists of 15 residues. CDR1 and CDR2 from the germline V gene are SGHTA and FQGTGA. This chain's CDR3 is CASSRETGGGYEQYF. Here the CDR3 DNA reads TGTGCCAGCAGCCGTGAGACAGGGGGCGGGTACGAGCAGTACTTC.

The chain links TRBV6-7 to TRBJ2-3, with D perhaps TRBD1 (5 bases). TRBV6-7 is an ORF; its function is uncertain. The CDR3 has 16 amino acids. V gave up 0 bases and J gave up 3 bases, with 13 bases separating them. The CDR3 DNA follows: TGTGCCAGCAGTTACTCCGGCAGGGTAAGGACAGATACGCAGTATTTT. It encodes CASSYSGRVRTDTQYF.

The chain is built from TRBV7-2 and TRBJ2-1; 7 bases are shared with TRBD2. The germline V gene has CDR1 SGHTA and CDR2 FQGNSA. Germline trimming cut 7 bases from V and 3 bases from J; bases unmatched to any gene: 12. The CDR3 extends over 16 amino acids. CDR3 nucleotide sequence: TGTGCCAGCACCCTTGGGGCGGGAGCGCGCTACAATGAGCAGTTCTTC. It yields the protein CASTLGAGARYNEQFF.

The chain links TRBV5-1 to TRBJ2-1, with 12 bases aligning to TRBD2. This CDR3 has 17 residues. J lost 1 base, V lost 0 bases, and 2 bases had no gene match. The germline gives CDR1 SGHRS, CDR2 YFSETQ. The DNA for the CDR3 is TGCGCCAGCAGCTTGGCGACTAGCGGGAGATCCTACAATGAGCAGTTCTTC. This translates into CASSLATSGRSYNEQFF.

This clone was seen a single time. The DNA for the CDR3 is TGTGCCAGCAGCCCCGGACTAGCGGGAGTCAAAAACATTCAGTACTTC. It yields the protein CASSPGLAGVKNIQYF. V usage is TRBV7-9 and J usage is TRBJ2-4; 13 nucleotides line up with TRBD2. The CDR3 has 16 amino acids. The germline CDR1 and CDR2 sequences are SEHNR and FQNEAQ (reference sequence). The V segment lost 5 bases and the J segment 3 bases; nucleotides outside the gene matches: 4.